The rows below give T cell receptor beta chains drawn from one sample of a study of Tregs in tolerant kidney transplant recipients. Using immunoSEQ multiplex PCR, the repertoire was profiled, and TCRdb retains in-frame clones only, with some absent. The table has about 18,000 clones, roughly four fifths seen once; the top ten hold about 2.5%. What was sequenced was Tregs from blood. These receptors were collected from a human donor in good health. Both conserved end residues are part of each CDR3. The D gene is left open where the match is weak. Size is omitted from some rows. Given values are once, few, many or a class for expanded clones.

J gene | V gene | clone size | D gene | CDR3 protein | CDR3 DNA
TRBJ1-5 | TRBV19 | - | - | CASSILSQPQHF | TGTGCCAGTAGTATTCTTAGTCAGCCCCAGCATTTT
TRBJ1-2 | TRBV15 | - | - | CATSRDRGRLYGYTF | TGTGCCACCAGCAGAGACAGAGGACGACTATATGGCTACACCTTC
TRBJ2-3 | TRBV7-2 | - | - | CASSSVGGMSTDTQYF | TGTGCCAGCAGCTCCGTGGGGGGAATGAGCACAGATACGCAGTATTTT
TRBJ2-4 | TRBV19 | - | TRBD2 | CASSILSLGLAGNIQYF | TGTGCCAGTAGCATTCTTTCCTTGGGACTAGCGGGAAACATTCAGTACTTC
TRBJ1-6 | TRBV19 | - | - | CASSTRESPLHF | TGTGCCAGTAGTACAAGAGAATCACCCCTCCACTTT
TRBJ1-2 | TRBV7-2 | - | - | CASSVEGGYGYTF | TGTGCCAGCAGCGTAGAGGGAGGGTATGGCTACACCTTC
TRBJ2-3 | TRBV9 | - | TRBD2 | CASSLTSGTTDTQYF | TGTGCCAGCAGCCTGACTAGCGGCACCACAGATACGCAGTATTTT
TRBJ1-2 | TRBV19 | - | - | CASSNIMGDGYTF | TGTGCCAGTAGCAACATAATGGGGGATGGCTACACCTTC
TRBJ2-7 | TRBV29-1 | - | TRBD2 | CSVLWTSGSKPYEQYF | TGCAGCGTTTTGTGGACTAGCGGGAGTAAACCCTACGAGCAGTACTTC
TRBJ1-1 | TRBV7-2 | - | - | CASMGLYTEAFF | TGTGCCAGCATGGGTTTATACACTGAAGCTTTCTTT
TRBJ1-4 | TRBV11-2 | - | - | CASSLGVWGTDEKLFF | TGTGCCAGCAGCTTAGGAGTCTGGGGGACGGATGAAAAACTGTTTTTT
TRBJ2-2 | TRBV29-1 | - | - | CSVGARAGELFF | TGCAGCGTGGGAGCTCGCGCCGGGGAGCTGTTTTTT
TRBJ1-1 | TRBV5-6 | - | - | CASSLGPRNTEAFF | TGTGCCAGCAGCCTCGGACCGCGTAACACTGAAGCTTTCTTT
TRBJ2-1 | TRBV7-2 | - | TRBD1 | CASSFITGGEQFF | TGTGCCAGCAGCTTCATAACAGGGGGGGAGCAGTTCTTC
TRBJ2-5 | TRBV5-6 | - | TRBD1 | CASSLKGQQETQYF | TGTGCCAGCAGCTTGAAGGGACAGCAAGAGACCCAGTACTTC
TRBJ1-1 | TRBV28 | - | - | CASQRGAETEAFF | TGTGCCAGCCAAAGGGGGGCGGAAACTGAAGCTTTCTTT
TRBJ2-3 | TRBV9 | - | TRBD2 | CASSPTSGLADTQYF | TGTGCCAGCAGCCCTACTAGCGGGTTGGCAGATACGCAGTATTTT
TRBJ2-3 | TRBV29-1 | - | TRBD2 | CSVEVAGGPDTQYF | TGCAGCGTTGAAGTAGCGGGAGGGCCAGATACGCAGTATTTT
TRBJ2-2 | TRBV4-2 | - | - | CASSQDEASANTGELFF | TGTGCCAGCAGCCAAGACGAGGCAAGCGCGAACACCGGGGAGCTGTTTTTT
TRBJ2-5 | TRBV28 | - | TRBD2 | CASSLRGGGAVLQETQYF | TGTGCCAGCAGTTTAAGGGGCGGGGGGGCCGTCCTCCAAGAGACCCAGTACTTC
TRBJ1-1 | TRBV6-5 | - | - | CASSYSDGHTEAFF | TGTGCCAGCAGTTACTCAGACGGACACACTGAAGCTTTCTTT
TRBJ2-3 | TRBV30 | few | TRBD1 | CAWTSPQKRGRTDTQYF | TGTGCCTGGACAAGCCCCCAAAAGAGGGGGCGGACAGATACGCAGTATTTT
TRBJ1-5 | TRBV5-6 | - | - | CASSVTGSGQPQHF | TGTGCCAGCAGCGTAACAGGTTCAGGGCAGCCCCAGCATTTT
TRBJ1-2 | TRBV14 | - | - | CASSQDLWGYGYTF | TGTGCCAGCAGCCAAGATCTTTGGGGTTATGGCTACACCTTC
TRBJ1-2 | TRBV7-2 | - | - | CASSLQPGTNLYGYTF | TGTGCCAGCAGCCTCCAGCCCGGGACAAATCTCTATGGCTACACCTTC
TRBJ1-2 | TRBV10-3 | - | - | CAISDSQYGYTF | TGTGCCATCAGTGATAGTCAGTATGGCTACACCTTC
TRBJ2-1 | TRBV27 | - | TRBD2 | CASGRDSSSYNEQFF | TGTGCCAGCGGGAGGGACTCGAGCTCCTACAATGAGCAGTTCTTC
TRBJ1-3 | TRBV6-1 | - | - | CASSGKAGESGNTIYF | TGTGCCAGCAGTGGCAAAGCGGGGGAGAGTGGAAACACCATATATTTT
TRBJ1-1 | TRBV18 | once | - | CASSPGLNTEAFF | TGTGCCAGCTCACCTGGATTGAACACTGAAGCTTTCTTT
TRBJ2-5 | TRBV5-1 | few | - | CASSLTGEETQYF | TGCGCCAGCAGCTTGACCGGGGAGGAGACCCAGTACTTC
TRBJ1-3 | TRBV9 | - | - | CASSVEGKNGNTIYF | TGTGCCAGCAGCGTTGAGGGCAAGAATGGAAACACCATATATTTT
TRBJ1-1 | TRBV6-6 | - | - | CASSYGGGLSTEAFF | TGTGCCAGCAGTTACGGTGGGGGCCTGAGCACTGAAGCTTTCTTT
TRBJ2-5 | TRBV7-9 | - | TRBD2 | CASSGGLARKTQYF | TGTGCCAGCAGCGGGGGACTAGCGAGAAAGACCCAGTACTTC
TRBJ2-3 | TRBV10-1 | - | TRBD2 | CASSDPIGTSGGARRTDTQYF | TGCGCCAGCAGTGACCCTATAGGGACTAGCGGGGGGGCCAGGCGTACAGATACGCAGTATTTT
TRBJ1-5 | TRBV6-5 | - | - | CASTTDPLSNQPQHF | TGTGCCAGCACTACGGACCCACTTAGCAATCAGCCCCAGCATTTT
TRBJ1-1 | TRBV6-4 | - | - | CASTLRGHPMNTEAFF | TGTGCCAGCACCCTCAGGGGCCACCCTATGAACACTGAAGCTTTCTTT
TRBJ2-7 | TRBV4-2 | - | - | CASSPIPRGDEQYF | TGTGCCAGCAGCCCGATCCCCAGGGGCGACGAGCAGTACTTC
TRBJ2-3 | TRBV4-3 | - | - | CASSQDSGVGDTQYF | TGCGCCAGCAGCCAAGACTCGGGAGTAGGAGATACGCAGTATTTT
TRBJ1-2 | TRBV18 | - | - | CASSPGQGYYGYTF | TGTGCCAGCTCACCGGGACAAGGGTACTATGGCTACACCTTC
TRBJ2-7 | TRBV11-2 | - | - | CASSLALGRRYEQYF | TGTGCCAGCAGCTTAGCGCTCGGCCGGCGATACGAGCAGTACTTC
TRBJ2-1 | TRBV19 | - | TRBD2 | CASSITGGEGEQFF | TGTGCCAGTAGTATAACGGGAGGGGAGGGTGAGCAGTTCTTC